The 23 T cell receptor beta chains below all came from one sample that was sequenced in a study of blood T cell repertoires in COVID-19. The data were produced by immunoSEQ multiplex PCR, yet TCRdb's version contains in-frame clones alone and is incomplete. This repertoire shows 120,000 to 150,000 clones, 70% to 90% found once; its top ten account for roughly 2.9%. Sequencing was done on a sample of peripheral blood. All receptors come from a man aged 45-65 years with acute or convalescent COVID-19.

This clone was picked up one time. The CDR3 spells CASSLTGGGGTEAFF. The CDR3 nucleotides read TGCGCCAGCAGCTTGACAGGGGGCGGAGGCACTGAAGCTTTCTTT. The rearrangement joins TRBV5-1 to TRBJ1-1; 9 nucleotides align to TRBD1. The CDR3 is 15 amino acids. Germline-derived CDR1 and CDR2 are SGHRS and YFSETQ. The ends lost 1 base at V and 4 bases at J; junction bases unmatched: 5.

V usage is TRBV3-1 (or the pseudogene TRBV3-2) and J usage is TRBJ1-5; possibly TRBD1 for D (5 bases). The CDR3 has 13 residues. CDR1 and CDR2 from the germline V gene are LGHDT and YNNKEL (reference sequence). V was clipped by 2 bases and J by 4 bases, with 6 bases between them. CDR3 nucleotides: TGTGCCAGCAGCCAACAGGGAAATCAGCCCCAGCATTTT. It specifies CASSQQGNQPQHF.

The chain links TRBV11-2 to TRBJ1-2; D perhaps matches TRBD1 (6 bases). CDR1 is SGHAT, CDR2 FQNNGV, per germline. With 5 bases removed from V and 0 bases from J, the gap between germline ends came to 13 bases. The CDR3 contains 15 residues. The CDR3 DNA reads TGTGCCAGCAGCCCAGGGGAGATAGCTAACTATGGCTACACCTTC. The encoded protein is CASSPGEIANYGYTF.

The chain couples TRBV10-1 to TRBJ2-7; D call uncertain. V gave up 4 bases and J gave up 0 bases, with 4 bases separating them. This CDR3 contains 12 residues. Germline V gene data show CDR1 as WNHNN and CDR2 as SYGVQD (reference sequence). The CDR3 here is CASSASSYEQYF. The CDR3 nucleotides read TGCGCCAGCAGTGCGAGCTCCTACGAGCAGTACTTC.

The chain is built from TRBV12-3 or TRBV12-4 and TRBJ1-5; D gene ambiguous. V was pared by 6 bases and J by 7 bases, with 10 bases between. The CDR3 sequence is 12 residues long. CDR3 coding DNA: TGTGCCAGCAGGTCACCCGGGCAGCCCCAGCATTTT. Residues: CASRSPGQPQHF.

Here the CDR3 reads CASSQQGTGNTIYF. The CDR3 nucleotides are TGTGCCAGCTCACAACAGGGGACTGGAAACACCATATATTTT. The gene calls are TRBV18 and TRBJ1-3, with 7 bases identical to TRBD1. Germline CDR1 is KGHSH and CDR2 is LQKENI. The CDR3 runs 14 residues. With 4 bases clipped from V and 2 bases from J, the junction kept 2 bases outside the gene matches. Together with reference TRBV18 and TRBJ1-3, the CDR3 gives the full variable domain: NAGVMQNPRHLVRRRGQEARLRCSPMKGHSHVYWYRQLPEEGLKFMVYLQKENIIDESGMPKERFSAEFPKEGPSILRIQQVVRGDSAAYFCASSQQGTGNTIYFGEGSWLTVV.

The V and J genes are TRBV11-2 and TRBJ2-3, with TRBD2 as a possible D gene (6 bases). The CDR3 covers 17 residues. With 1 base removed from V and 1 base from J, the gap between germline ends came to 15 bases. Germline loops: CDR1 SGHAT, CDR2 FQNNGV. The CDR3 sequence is CASSLVWPSVGTDTQYF. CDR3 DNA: TGTGCCAGCAGCTTAGTATGGCCTAGCGTAGGCACAGATACGCAGTATTTT.

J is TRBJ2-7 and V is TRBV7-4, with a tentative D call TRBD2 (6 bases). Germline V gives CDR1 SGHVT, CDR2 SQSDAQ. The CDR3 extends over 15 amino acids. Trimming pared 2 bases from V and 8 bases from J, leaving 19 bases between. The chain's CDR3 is CASSLRPPGALQQYF. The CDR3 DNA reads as TGTGCCAGCAGCTTAAGACCCCCGGGAGCGCTCCAGCAGTACTTC.

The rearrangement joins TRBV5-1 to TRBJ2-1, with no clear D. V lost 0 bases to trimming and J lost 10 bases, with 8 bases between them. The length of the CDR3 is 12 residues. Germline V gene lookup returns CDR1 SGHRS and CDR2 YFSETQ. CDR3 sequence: CASSLEHREQFF. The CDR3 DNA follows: TGCGCCAGCAGCTTGGAACATCGCGAGCAGTTCTTC.

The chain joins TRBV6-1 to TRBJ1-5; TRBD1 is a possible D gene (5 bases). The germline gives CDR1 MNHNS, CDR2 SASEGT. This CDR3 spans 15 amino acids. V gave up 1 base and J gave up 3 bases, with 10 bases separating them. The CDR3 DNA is TGTGCCAGCAGTGAAGGACAGATCATCAATCAGCCCCAGCATTTT. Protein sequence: CASSEGQIINQPQHF.

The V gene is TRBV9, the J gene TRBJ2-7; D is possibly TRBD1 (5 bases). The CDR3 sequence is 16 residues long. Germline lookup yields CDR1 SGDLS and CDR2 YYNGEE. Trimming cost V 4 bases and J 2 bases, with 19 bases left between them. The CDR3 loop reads CASSKQAQPPAYEQYF. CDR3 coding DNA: TGTGCCAGCAGCAAACAGGCCCAGCCCCCCGCCTACGAGCAGTACTTC.

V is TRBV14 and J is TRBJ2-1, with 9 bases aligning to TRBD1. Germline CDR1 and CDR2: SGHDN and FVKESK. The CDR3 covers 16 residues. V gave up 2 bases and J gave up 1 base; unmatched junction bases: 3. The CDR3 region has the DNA TGTGCCAGCAGCCAACCTGGGACAGGGTCCTACAATGAGCAGTTCTTC. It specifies CASSQPGTGSYNEQFF.

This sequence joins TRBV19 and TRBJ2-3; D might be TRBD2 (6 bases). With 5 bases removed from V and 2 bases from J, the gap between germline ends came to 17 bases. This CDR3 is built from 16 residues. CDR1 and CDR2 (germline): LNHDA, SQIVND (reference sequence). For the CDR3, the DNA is TGTGCCAGTAGTCCCCCCCCTGCGGGACTCACAGATACGCAGTATTTT. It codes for CASSPPPAGLTDTQYF.

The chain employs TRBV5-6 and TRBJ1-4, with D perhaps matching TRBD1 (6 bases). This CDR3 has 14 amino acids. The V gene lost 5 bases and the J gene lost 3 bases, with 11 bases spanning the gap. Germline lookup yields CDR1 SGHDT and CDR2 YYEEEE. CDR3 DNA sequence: TGTGCCAGCAGACCGACAGGCCCTAATGAAAAACTGTTTTTT. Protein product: CASRPTGPNEKLFF.

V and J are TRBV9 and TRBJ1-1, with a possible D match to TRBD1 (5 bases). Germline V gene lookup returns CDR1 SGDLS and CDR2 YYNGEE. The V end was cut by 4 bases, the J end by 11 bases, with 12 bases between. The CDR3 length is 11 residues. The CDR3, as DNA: TGTGCCAGCAGCCAAGAAGGGGCCGCTTTCTTT. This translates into CASSQEGAAFF.

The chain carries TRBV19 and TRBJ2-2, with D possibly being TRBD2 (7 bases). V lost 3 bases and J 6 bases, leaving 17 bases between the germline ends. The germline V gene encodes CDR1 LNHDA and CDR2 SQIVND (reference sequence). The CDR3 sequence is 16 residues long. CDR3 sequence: CASSIGGGRGSGELFF. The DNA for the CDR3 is TGTGCCAGTAGTATCGGGGGCGGGAGAGGGTCCGGGGAGCTGTTTTTT.

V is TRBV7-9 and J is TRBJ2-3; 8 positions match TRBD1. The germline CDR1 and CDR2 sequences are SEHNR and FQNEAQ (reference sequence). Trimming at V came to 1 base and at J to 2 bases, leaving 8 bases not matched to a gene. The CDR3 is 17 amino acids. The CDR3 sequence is CASSLVRGTGFTDTQYF. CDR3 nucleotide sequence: TGTGCCAGCAGCTTAGTTAGGGGGACAGGCTTCACAGATACGCAGTATTTT.

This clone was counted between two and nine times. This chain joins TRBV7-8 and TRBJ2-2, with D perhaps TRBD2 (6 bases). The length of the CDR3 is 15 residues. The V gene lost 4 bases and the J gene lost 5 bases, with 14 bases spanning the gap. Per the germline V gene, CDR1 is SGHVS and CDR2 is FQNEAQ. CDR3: CASSSSGGRTGELFF. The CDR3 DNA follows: TGTGCCAGCAGCTCCAGTGGGGGGAGAACCGGGGAGCTGTTTTTT.

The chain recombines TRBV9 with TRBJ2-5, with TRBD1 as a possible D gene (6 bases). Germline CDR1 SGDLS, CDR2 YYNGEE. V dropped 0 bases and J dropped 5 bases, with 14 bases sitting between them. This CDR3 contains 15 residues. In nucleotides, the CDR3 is TGTGCCAGCAGCGTAGAAGGGGGTGGTGGGGAGACCCAGTACTTC. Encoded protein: CASSVEGGGGETQYF.

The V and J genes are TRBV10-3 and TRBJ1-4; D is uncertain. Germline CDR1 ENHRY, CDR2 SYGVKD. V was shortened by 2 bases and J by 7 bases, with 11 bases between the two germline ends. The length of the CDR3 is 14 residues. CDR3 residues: CAISEGRQTEKLFF. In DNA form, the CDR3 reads TGTGCCATCAGTGAGGGGAGGCAGACTGAAAAACTGTTTTTT.

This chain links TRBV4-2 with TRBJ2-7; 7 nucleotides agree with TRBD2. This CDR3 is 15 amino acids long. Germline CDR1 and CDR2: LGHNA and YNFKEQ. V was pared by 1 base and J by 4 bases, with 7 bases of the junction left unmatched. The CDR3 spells CASSQARDYLYEQYF. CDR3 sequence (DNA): TGTGCCAGCAGCCAAGCCCGGGACTATCTTTACGAGCAGTACTTC.

The CDR3 loop reads CASVRGGASNQPQHF. CDR3 bases: TGTGCCAGCGTTCGGGGGGGCGCGAGCAATCAGCCCCAGCATTTT. The rearrangement joins TRBV21-1 to TRBJ1-5. TRBV21-1 represents a pseudogene. This CDR3 comprises 15 residues.

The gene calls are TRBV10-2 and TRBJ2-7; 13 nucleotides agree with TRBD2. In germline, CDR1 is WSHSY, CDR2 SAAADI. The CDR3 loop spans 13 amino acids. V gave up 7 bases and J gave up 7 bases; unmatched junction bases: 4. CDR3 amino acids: CASTLAGGLEQYF. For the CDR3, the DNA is TGCGCCAGCACACTAGCGGGAGGGTTGGAGCAGTACTTC.